This T cell receptor beta chain was identified during a study of CD8 T cells in Susac syndrome. CDR1 is MNHEY and CDR2 is SVGAGI in the germline V gene. The CDR3 runs 15 residues. With 8 bases removed from V and 4 bases from J, the gap between germline ends came to 20 bases. Sequencing of TCR beta was performed on blood CD8+ T cells and on blood CD4+ T cells. An amount of RNA that ranged from about 0.45 to 1 ug was reverse transcribed with random hexamers. TCRdb redid the calling of the immunoSEQ multiplex PCR reads with MiXCR, one entry per CDR3 protein. Of some 120,000 distinct CDR3 sequences listed, roughly 90% are singletons.

The sequencing sample was made of CD8+ T cells from PBMCs. This chain uses TRBV6-5 with TRBJ1-1, with a weak D call TRBD1 (5 bases). The receptor was isolated from a human donor in good health. The DNA of the CDR3 is TGTGCCAGCCGTTTAACGGGTGGGGGACGCACTGAAGCTTTCTTT. It is translated as CASRLTGGGRTEAFF.